This paragraph covers one T cell receptor (beta chain) sequence. Under the authors' procedure: By means of reference gene primer amplification, nucleated cell counts were estimated. Measured with immunoSEQ multiplex PCR; TCRdb has only the in-frame clones, and not every one. V, J and clone size are taken as reported in that table, and D and trimming were inferred from the DNA itself. The sample consists of approximately 50,000 clones, about 92% of them appearing once. This sample is drawn from a study of blood T cell repertoires in COVID-19. The TCR comes from a human donor in a cohort sampled during active COVID-19. The sequenced sample was peripheral blood.

In DNA form, the CDR3 reads TGTGCCAGCAGTTCCTACAGGCGACTGAACACTGAAGCTTTCTTT. It codes for CASSSYRRLNTEAFF. The chain uses TRBV11-3 and TRBJ1-1; tentatively, D is TRBD1 (5 bases). Deletions cut 6 bases from V and 0 bases from J, with 14 bases between. This CDR3 is 15 amino acids long. The V gene's germline CDR1 is SGHNT and CDR2 YENEEA.